This TCR beta chain was sequenced for a study of blood T cells in healthy people across ages. It was about 9.4 milliliters of peripheral blood that were drawn from each donor. CDR3 size: 15 residues. J was trimmed by 5 bases and V by 4 bases; bases with no gene match: 12. Germline V lookup: CDR1 GTSNPN, CDR2 SVGIG (reference sequence). The authors ran a second PCR of roughly 6 to 12 cycles using a sample-barcoded 5' primer and a J-beta primer mix. Carrying 12 random nucleotides, a template-switch adaptor labeled each individual cDNA molecule. MiXCR, run by TCRdb on the 5' RACE reads, gives a single entry per CDR3 protein. The table has about 1,400,000 distinct CDR3 sequences, around two fifths seen once; the top ten hold 7.9%.

The J gene is TRBJ2-3, the V gene TRBV30, with 7 bases matching TRBD2. What was sequenced was blood. This TCR was sampled from a woman younger than 30 in good health. CDR3: CAWNWYASGVDTQYF. Written as DNA, the CDR3 is TGTGCCTGGAACTGGTACGCTAGCGGTGTAGATACGCAGTATTTT.